This TCR beta chain stems from a study of CD8 T cells in ankylosing spondylitis. Study observations and caveats: Some motif variants had been reported before (in reactive arthritis synovial fluid and blood).

With molecular barcodes, quantitative 5'-RACE was used to make the TCR beta libraries. One entry per CDR3 protein, called by TCRdb with MiXCR from the 5' RACE reads. The sample lists some 220,000 distinct CDR3 sequences, about 10% seen once, with less than 3% in the top ten. V shed 3 bases and J shed 6 bases, with 5 bases lying between them. The CDR3 is made up of 12 amino acids. Germline V gives CDR1 LNHDA, CDR2 SQIVND (reference sequence). This clonotype was counted a few times. What it recognizes is unknown. This clonotype originated in a male donor with ankylosing spondylitis or in good health (not recorded which). Input material: blood, either unsorted or a sorted T cell fraction (not recorded which). The rearrangement joins TRBV19 to TRBJ2-2, with unresolved D. CDR3 DNA: TGTGCCAGTAGTATTTTTTCCGGGGAGCTGTTTTTT. This translates into CASSIFSGELFF.